This T cell receptor beta chain was retrieved from a study of T cells expressing NK-cell markers. Study overall: From sorted CD3+CD56+NKG2C+, CD3+CD56+NKG2C- and CD3+CD56-NKG2C+ T cells came the TCR beta repertoires.

TCRdb reprocessed the 5' RACE reads; each CDR3 protein has one entry and no DNA is given. Seen in this sample are 350,000 to 450,000 distinct CDR3 sequences; the ten most common clones hold around 4.9%. CDR1 is SGHRS and CDR2 is YFSETQ in the germline V gene. CDR3 size: 13 residues. V usage is TRBV5-1 and J usage is TRBJ2-7. Sequencing was done on a sample of blood T cells: a sorted CD56 or NKG2C T cell subset, CD4+ or CD8+ T cells, or bulk PBMC T cells (not recorded which). This sequence originates from a man aged 18-75 years in good health. The CDR3 region is CASSTELNYEQYF.